The source of this TCR beta chain is a study of T cell changes during pregnancy in multiple sclerosis. The V end lost 4 bases, the J end lost 2 bases, and 10 bases lay between the germline ends. Germline assignment: CDR1 SQVTM and CDR2 ANQGSEA. There are 13 residues in the CDR3. Clones were sequenced by immunoSEQ multiplex PCR, and TCRdb holds only the in-frame ones, with some missing. The sample yields roughly 99,000 clones, roughly 94% seen once. The sequence was collected from a female donor in good health, enrolled as a control in a pregnancy study. This specimen consisted of peripheral blood, obtained after pregnancy. V and J are TRBV29-1 and TRBJ2-3; D is unclear. The CDR3 DNA sequence: TGCAGCGTTGCTGGGCATTTCACAGATACGCAGTATTTT. Protein product: CSVAGHFTDTQYF.